This entry concerns a single TCR beta chain. Antigen unknown. Combining a sample-barcoded 5' primer with a J-beta primer mix, a second PCR ran for roughly 6 to 12 cycles. MiXCR, run by TCRdb on the 5' RACE reads, gives a single entry per CDR3 protein. The table records around 1.5 million distinct CDR3 sequences, 35% to 45% of them present only once. The sample is drawn from a study of blood T cells in healthy people across ages. The study, taken as a whole, reports: The CMV status of each donor remained undetermined, and this could have confounded shifts in expanded clonotypes. Across the age range, TCR beta diversity per million T cells fell in a roughly linear way.

Germline CDR1 DFQATT, CDR2 SNEGSKA (reference sequence). V dropped 2 bases and J dropped 7; count of bases not matched to a gene: 7. The CDR3 has 14 residues. The sample was blood. This chain uses TRBV20-1 with TRBJ2-4; TRBD1 agrees at 8 bases. This sequence was found in a woman between 18 and 29 years old in good health. Here the CDR3 DNA reads TGCAGTGCTAGACCAGGACAGGGAGTGAACATTCAGTACTTC. Its translation is CSARPGQGVNIQYF.